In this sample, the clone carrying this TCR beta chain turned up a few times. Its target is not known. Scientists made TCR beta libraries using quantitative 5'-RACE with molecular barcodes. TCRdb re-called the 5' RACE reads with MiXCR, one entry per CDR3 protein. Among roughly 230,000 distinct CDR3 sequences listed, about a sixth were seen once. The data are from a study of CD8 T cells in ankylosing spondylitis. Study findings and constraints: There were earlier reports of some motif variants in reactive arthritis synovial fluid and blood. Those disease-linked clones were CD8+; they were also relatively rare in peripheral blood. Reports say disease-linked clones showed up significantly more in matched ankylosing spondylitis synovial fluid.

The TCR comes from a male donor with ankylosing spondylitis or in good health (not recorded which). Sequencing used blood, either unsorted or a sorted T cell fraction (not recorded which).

CDR3 sequence reads: CASSLSGLAGSPLYNEQFF. In nucleotides, the CDR3 is TGTGCCAGCAGCTTAAGCGGCCTAGCGGGCAGTCCCCTGTACAATGAGCAGTTCTTC. The gene calls are TRBV7-6 and TRBJ2-1, with 8 bases fitting TRBD2. The CDR3 extends over 19 amino acids. Germline lookup yields CDR1 SGHVS and CDR2 FNYEAQ. J lost 4 bases, V lost 2 bases, and 16 bases had no gene match.